A single T cell receptor (beta chain) is shown here with its context. A few counts support this clonotype. Its cognate antigen has yet to be identified. Nothing much larger sits one base from this clone, and base qualities are not available. The data are from a study of T-cell memory formation after mild COVID-19 (dated by TCRdb to the early 2020s). With respect to the entire study: TCR sequence clusters from the two donors were largely donor specific. In a couple of donors, T-cell clones that expanded and contracted after mild COVID-19 were tracked by sequencing TCRalpha and TCRbeta repertoires over time. The cohort comprised two young, previously healthy adult volunteers, one female and one male. Results the study describes overall, beyond this receptor: Some responding clones were found in pre-infection memory, which suggests that pre-existing cross-reactive memory T cells took part in the SARS-CoV-2 response. Whether the second-wave clones peaking on day 37 were SARS-CoV-2 specific was not confirmed. Clones that contracted from day 15 to 85 showed balanced CD4/CD8 phenotypes, whereas a second wave of clones that expanded from day 15 to 37 leaned towards CD4+. Contracting CD4+ clones appeared mostly in the CM and EM memory subsets, whereas CD8+ clones were enriched in EMRA. Only a couple of mild cases were covered by the study, and larger cohorts that include severe cases with pre-infection samples were considered necessary.

PBMCs were isolated by Ficoll-Paque density gradient centrifugation. These reads were obtained on an Illumina NovaSeq 6000. TCRalpha and TCRbeta cDNA libraries were constructed by 5'RACE with constant-segment primers, with sample barcodes and unique molecular identifiers being introduced. RNA was extracted from every sample with Trizol reagent. The libraries were amplified in two PCR steps, and the second step added a second sample barcode and Illumina TruSeq adapters. Libraries were sequenced on an Illumina NovaSeq with 2 x 150 bp paired-end reads. The authors processed their data as follows. Demultiplexing of reads and collapsing into UMI-guided consensus sequences were performed with migec v1.2.7. With mixcr v2.1.11, UMI consensuses were aligned to TRA and TRB V and J templates and assembled into clonotypes. Expanded or contracted clonotypes were those called significant by both edgeR and NoisET, with noise models trained on biological replicates. For edgeR calls, the thresholds were a false discovery rate-adjusted p below 0.01 and a log2 fold-change of 1. As an exploratory analysis of dynamics, max-normalized trajectories of the 1000 most abundant clonotypes were examined by PCA with hierarchical clustering. Each responding clone was given a CD4 or CD8 phenotype based on the CD4+ and CD8+ repertoires, which had been sequenced separately. TCRdb reworked the public reads: Q25 trimming with fastp, MiXCR clone assembly, productive beta chains retained. CDR3 protein duplicates are merged, each entry listing the most common genes and DNA. The V and J calls follow TCRdb's processing rather than the paper's. The sample has about 470,000 distinct CDR3 sequences on record, 25% of them singletons. The ten largest make up around an eighth of the sample.

Relative to germline, V is 7 bases shorter and J is 2 bases shorter, with 15 bases between their ends. The germline V gene (reference sequence) sets CDR1 to WNHNN and CDR2 to SYGVQD. The CDR3 contains 14 residues, cysteine and phenylalanine counted. Of all the DNA, just the CDR3 is kept, 42 bases in frame from base 1. The source of this sequence is an adult woman who had mild COVID-19 (a few samples of this study predate the infection). The sample titles of this study are shuffled in the database, so cell type and time point are left out; the donor was told from shared clones. The rearranged segments are TRBV10-1 and TRBJ2-7, with a tentative D gene TRBD2 over 5 matching bases. Input material: PBMCs or a T cell subset sorted from them (not recorded which). The DNA reads as follows: TGCGCCAGCACTAATCGGGGTACCCCCTACGAGCAGTACTTC. It encodes CASTNRGTPYEQYF.